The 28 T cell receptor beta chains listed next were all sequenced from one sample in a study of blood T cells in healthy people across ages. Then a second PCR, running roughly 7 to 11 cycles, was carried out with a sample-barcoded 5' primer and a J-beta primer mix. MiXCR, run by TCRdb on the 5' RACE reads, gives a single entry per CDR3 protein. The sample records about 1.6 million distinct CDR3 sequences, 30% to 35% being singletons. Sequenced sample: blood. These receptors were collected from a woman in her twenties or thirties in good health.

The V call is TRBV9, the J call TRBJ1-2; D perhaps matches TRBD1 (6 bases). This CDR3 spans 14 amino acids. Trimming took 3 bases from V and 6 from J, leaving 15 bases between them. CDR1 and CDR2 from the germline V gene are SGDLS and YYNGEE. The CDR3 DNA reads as TGTGCCAGCAGCGCCCGAGACAGGATCGATGGCTACACCTTC. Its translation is CASSARDRIDGYTF.

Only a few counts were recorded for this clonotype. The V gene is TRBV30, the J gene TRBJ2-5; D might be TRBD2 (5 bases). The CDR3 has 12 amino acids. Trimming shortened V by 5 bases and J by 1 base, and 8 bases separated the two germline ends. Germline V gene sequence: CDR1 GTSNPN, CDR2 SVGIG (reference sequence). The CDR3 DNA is TGTGCCTGGGGGGAGTCCCAAGAGACCCAGTACTTC. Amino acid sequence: CAWGESQETQYF.

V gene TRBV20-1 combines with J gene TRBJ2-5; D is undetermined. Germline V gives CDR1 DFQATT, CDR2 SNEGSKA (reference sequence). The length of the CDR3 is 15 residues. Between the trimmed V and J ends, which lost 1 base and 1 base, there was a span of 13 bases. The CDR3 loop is CSARVPGRAQETQYF. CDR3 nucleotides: TGCAGTGCTAGAGTTCCGGGTAGGGCCCAAGAGACCCAGTACTTC.

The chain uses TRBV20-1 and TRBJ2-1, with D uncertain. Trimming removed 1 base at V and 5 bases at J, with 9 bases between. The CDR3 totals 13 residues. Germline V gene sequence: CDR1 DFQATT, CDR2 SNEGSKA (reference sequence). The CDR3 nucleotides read TGCAGTGCTAGAGGGTCGAAAAACAATGAGCAGTTCTTC. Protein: CSARGSKNNEQFF.

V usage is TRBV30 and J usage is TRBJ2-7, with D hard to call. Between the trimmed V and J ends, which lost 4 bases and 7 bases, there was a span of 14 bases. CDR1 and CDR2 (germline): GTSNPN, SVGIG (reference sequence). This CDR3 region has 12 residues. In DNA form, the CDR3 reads TGTGCCTGGACTAGAAATTTTGGGGAGCAGTACTTC. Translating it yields CAWTRNFGEQYF.

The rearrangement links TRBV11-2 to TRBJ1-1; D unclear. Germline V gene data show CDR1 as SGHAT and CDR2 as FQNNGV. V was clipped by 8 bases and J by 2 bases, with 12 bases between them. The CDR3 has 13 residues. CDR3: CASSWAGNTEAFF. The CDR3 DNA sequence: TGTGCCAGCTCCTGGGCCGGAAACACTGAAGCTTTCTTT.

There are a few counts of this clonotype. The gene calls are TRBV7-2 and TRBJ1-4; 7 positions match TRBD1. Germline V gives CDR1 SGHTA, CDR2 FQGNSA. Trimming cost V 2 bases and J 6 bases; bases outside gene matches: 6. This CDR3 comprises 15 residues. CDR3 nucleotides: TGTGCCAGCAGCTTAAGGGGGCGCGAGCATGAAAAACTGTTTTTT. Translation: CASSLRGREHEKLFF.

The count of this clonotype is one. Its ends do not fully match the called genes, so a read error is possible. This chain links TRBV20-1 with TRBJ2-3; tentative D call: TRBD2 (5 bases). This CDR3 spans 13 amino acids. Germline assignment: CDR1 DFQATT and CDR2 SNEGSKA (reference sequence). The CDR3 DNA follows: TGCAGTGCCCGGACTGGATCCACAGATACGCAGTGTTTT. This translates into CSARTGSTDTQCF.

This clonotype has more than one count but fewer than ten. CDR3 in DNA: TGTGCCAGCAGTATGGACAGCCAAGAGACCCAGTACTTC. Protein: CASSMDSQETQYF. The rearrangement links TRBV28 to TRBJ2-5; tentatively, D is TRBD1 (6 bases). Trimming shortened V by 5 bases and J by 1 base, and 8 bases separated the two germline ends. The CDR3 totals 13 residues. Germline V gene data show CDR1 as MDHEN and CDR2 as SYDVKM.

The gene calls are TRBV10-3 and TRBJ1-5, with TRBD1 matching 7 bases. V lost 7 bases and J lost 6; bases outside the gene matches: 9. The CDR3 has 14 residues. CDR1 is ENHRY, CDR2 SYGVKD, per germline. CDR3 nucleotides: TGTGCCATCACCGCAGGGGGGACGGGTCAGCCCCAGCATTTT. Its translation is CAITAGGTGQPQHF.

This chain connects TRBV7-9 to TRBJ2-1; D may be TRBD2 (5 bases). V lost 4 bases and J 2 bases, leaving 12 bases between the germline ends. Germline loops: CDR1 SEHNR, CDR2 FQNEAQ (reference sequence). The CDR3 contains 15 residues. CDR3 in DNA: TGTGCCAGCAGCTGGGAAGGGAGCCCCTACAATGAGCAGTTCTTC. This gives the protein CASSWEGSPYNEQFF.

This CDR3 is CASSQNTGTGVNYGYTF. The CDR3 DNA follows: TGCGCCAGCAGCCAAAATACCGGGACAGGGGTTAACTATGGCTACACCTTC. V usage is TRBV4-1 and J usage is TRBJ1-2; 10 positions agree with TRBD1. CDR1 and CDR2 from the germline V gene are MGHRA and YSYEKL. V shed 2 bases, J shed 1 base, and the junction held 7 bases outside the gene matches. CDR3 length: 17 residues.

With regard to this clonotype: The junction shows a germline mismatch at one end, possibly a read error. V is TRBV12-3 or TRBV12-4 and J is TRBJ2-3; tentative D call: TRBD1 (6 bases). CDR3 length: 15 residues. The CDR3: CACSLDRTSTDTQYF. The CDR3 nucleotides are TGTGCCTGCAGTTTAGACAGGACTAGCACAGATACGCAGTATTTT.

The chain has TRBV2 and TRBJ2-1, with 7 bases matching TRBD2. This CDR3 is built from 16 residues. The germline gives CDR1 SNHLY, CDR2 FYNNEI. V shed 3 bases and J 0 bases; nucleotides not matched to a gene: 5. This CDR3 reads CASSDGSGVSYNEQFF. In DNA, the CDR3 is TGTGCCAGCAGTGATGGGAGCGGGGTCTCCTACAATGAGCAGTTCTTC.

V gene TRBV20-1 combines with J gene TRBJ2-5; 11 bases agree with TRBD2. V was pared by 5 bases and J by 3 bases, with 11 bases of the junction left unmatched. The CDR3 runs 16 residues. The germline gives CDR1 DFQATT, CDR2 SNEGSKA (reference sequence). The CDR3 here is CSAGLLAGGCKETQYF. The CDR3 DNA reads TGCAGTGCTGGCTTGCTAGCGGGGGGATGCAAAGAGACCCAGTACTTC.

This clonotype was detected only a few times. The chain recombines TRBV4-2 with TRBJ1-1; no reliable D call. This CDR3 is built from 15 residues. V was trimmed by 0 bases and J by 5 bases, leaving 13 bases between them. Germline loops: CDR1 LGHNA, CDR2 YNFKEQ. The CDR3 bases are TGTGCCAGCAGCCAAGAACTGGCGGAGAGGACTGAAGCTTTCTTT. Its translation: CASSQELAERTEAFF.

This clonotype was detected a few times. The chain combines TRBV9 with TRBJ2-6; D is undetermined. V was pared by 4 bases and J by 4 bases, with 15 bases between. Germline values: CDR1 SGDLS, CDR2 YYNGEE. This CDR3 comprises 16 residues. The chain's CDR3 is CASSPGQLRGANVLTF. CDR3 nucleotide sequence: TGTGCCAGCAGCCCCGGCCAGTTGCGCGGGGCCAACGTCCTGACTTTC.

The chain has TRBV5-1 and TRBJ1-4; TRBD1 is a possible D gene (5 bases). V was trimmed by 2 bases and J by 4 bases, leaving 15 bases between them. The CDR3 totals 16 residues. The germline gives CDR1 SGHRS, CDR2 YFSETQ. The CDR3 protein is CASSLGTDASNEKLFF. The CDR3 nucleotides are TGCGCCAGCAGCTTAGGGACGGACGCAAGTAATGAAAAACTGTTTTTT.

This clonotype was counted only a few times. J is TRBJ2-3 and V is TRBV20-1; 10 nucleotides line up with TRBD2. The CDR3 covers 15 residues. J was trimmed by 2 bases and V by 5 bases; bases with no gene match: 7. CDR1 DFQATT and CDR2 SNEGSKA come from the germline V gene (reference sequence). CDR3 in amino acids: CSASPSGRATDTQYF. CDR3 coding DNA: TGCAGTGCTTCCCCGAGCGGGAGGGCCACAGATACGCAGTATTTT.

The CDR3 here is CASSQEGLAGGVQDTQYF. DNA of the CDR3: TGCGCCAGCAGCCAAGAAGGACTAGCGGGAGGGGTTCAAGATACGCAGTATTTT. This chain links TRBV4-1 with TRBJ2-3; 15 nucleotides align to TRBD2. There are 18 residues in the CDR3. Germline-derived CDR1 and CDR2 are MGHRA and YSYEKL. With 0 bases clipped from V and 5 bases from J, the junction kept 6 bases outside the gene matches.

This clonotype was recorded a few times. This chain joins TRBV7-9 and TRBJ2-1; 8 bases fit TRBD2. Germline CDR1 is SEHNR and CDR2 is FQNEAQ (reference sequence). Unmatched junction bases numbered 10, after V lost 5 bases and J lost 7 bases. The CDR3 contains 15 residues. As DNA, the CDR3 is TGTGCCAGCAGCGTCGCCGGGGGGGGGATTAATGAGCAGTTCTTC. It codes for CASSVAGGGINEQFF. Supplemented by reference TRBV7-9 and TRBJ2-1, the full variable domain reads DTGVSQNPRHKITKRGQNVTFRCDPISEHNRLYWYRQTLGQGPEFLTYFQNEAQLEKSRLLSDRFSAERPKGSFSTLEIQRTEQGDSAMYLCASSVAGGGINEQFFGPGTRLTVL.

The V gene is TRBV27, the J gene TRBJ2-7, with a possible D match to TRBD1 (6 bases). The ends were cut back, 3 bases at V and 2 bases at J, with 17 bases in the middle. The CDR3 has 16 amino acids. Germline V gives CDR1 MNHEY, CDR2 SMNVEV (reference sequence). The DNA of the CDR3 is TGTGCCAGCAGTTTGCGAGAGGGGGTAAAACCCTACGAGCAGTACTTC. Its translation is CASSLREGVKPYEQYF.

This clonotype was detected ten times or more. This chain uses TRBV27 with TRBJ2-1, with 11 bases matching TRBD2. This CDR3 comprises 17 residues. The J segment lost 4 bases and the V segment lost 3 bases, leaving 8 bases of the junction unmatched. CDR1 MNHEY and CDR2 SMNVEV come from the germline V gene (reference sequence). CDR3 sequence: CASSFSLAGGRYNEQFF. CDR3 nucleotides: TGTGCCAGCAGTTTTTCCTTAGCGGGAGGGAGGTACAATGAGCAGTTCTTC.

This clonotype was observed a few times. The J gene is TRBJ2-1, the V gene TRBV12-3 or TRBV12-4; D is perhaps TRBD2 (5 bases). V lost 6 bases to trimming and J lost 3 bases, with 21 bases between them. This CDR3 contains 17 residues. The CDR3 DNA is TGTGCCAGCAGGAACCGACTAACCCCGTCGGTCTACAATGAGCAGTTCTTC. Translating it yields CASRNRLTPSVYNEQFF.

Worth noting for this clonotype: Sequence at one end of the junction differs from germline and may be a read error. The CDR3 reads CASSHPPRGVNRPQHF. The CDR3 nucleotides read TGCGCCAGCAGCCATCCCCCGAGGGGGGTTAATCGGCCCCAGCATTTT. The chain couples TRBV4-1 to TRBJ1-5, with TRBD1 as a possible D gene (6 bases). This CDR3 is built from 16 residues. Germline loops: CDR1 MGHRA, CDR2 YSYEKL.

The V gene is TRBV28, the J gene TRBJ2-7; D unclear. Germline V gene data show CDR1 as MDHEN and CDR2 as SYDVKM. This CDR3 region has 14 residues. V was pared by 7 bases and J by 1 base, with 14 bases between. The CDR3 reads CASTPRLGSYEQYF. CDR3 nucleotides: TGTGCCAGCACCCCCCGCCTGGGGTCCTACGAGCAGTACTTC.

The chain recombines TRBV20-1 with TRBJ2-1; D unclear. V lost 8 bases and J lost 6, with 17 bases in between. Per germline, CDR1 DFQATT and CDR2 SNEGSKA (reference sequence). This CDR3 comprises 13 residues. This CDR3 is CSPAGAFRNEQFF. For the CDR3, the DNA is TGCAGTCCGGCAGGAGCGTTTCGCAATGAGCAGTTCTTC.

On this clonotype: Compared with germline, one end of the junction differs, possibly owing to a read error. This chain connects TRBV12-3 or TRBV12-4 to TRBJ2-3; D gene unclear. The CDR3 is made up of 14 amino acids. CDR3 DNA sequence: TGTGCCAACAGTTTGAGCAGAAGCACAGATGCGCAGTATTTT. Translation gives CANSLSRSTDAQYF.